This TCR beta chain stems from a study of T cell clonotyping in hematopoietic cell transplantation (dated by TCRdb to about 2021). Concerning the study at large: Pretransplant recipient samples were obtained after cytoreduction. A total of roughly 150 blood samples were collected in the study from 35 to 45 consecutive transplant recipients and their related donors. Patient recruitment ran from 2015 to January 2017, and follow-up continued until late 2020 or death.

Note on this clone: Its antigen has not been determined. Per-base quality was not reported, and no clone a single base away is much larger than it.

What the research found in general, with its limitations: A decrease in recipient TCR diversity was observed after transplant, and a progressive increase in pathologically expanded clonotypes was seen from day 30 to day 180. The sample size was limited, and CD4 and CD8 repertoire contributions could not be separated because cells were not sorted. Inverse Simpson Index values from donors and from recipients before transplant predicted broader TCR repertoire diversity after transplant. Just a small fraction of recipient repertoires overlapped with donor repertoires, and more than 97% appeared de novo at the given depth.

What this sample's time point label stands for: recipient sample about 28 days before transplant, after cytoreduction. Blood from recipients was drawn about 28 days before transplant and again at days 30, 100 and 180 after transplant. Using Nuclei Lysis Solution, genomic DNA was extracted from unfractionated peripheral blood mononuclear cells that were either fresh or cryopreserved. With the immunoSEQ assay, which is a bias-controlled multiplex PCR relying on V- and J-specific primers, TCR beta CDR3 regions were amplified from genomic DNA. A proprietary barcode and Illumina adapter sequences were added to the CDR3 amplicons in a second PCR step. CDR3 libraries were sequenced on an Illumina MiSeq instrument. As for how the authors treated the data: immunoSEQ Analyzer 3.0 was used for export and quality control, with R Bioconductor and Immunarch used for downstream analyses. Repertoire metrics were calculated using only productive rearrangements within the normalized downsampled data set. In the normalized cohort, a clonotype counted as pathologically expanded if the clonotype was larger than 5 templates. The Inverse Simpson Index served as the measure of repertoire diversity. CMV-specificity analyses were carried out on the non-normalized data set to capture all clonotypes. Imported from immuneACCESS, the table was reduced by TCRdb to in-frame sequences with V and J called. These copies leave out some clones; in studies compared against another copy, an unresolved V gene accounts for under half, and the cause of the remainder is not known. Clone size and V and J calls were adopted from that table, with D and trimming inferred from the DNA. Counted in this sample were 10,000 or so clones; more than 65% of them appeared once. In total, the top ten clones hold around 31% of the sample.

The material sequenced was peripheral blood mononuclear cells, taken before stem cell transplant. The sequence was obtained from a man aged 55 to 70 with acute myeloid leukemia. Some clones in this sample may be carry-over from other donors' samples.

In nucleotides, the sequence is TGTGCCAGCAGCTTCCAGGGTAATGGCTACACCTTC. Its translation reads: CASSFQGNGYTF. This sequence uses TRBV5-4 and TRBJ1-2, and TRBD1 may be the D gene, going by 5 matching bases. V is shortened by 2 bases, J by 6 bases, and the region joining them spans 8 bases. CDR1 and CDR2 are drawn from the germline V gene (reference sequence): SGHNT, YYREEE. The CDR3 runs 12 residues from the cysteine to the phenylalanine. Here the CDR3 DNA is all that survives: 36 bases in frame from base 1.